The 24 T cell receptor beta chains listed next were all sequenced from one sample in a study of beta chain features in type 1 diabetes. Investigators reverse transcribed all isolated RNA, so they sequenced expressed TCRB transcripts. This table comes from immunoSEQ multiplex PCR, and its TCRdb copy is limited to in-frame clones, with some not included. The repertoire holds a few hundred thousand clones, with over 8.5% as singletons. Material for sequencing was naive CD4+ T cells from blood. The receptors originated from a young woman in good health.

The CDR3 sequence is CASSQVWGETQYF. The CDR3 DNA is TGCGCCAGCAGCCAAGTCTGGGGCGAGACCCAGTACTTC. The chain combines TRBV4-3 with TRBJ2-5, with D tentatively TRBD1 (5 bases). Per germline, CDR1 LGHNA and CDR2 YSLEER. This CDR3 spans 13 amino acids. Between the trimmed V and J ends, which lost 1 base and 5 bases, there was a span of 8 bases.

In DNA form, the CDR3 reads TGTGCCACCAGCGCCCCACAGGGAGGGAATCAGCCCCAGCATTTT. Translated: CATSAPQGGNQPQHF. The J gene is TRBJ1-5, the V gene TRBV15, with D perhaps matching TRBD1 (6 bases). The CDR3 consists of 15 residues. Trimming left V 5 bases short and J 4 bases short, with 15 bases between. Looked up from germline, CDR1 is LNHNV and CDR2 is YYDKDF (reference sequence).

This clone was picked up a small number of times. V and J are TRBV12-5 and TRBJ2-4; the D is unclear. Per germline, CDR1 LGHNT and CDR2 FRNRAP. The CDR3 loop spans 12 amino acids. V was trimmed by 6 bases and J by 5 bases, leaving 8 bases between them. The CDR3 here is CASGPTENIQYF. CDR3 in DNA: TGTGCTAGTGGCCCCACGGAAAACATTCAGTACTTC.

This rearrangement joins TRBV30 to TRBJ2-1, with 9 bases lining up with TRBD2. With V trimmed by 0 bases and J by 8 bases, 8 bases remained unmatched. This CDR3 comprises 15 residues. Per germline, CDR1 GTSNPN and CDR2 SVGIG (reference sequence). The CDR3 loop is CAWSVAGGGADEQFF. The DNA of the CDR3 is TGTGCCTGGAGTGTGGCTGGCGGGGGGGCCGATGAGCAGTTCTTC.

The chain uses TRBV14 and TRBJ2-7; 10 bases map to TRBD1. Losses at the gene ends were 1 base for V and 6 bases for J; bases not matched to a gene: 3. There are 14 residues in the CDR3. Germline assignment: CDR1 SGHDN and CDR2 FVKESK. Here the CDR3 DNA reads TGTGCCAGCAGCCAAGGACAGGGGGCGGCCGAGCAGTACTTC. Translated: CASSQGQGAAEQYF.

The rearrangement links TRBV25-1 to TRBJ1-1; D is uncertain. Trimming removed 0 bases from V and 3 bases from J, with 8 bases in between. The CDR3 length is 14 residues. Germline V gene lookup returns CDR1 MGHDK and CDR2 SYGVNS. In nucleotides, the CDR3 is TGTGCCAGCAGTGAATATCGCGGTGACACTGAAGCTTTCTTT. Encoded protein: CASSEYRGDTEAFF. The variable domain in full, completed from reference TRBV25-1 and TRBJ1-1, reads EADIYQTPRYLVIGTGKKITLECSQTMGHDKMYWYQQDPGMELHLIHYSYGVNSTEKGDLSSESTVSRIRTEHFPLTLESARPSHTSQYLCASSEYRGDTEAFFGQGTRLTVV.

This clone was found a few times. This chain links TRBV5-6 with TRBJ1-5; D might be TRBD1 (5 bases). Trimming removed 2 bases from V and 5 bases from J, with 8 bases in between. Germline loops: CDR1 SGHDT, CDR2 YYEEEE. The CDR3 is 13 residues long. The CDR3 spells CASSFGGDQPQHF. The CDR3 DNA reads TGTGCCAGCAGCTTTGGAGGGGATCAGCCCCAGCATTTT.

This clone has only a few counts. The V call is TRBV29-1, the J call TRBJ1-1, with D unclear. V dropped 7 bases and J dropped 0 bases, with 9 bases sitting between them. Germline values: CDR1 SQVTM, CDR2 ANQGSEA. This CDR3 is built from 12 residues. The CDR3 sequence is CSGFGVNTEAFF. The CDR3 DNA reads TGCAGCGGTTTTGGAGTGAACACTGAAGCTTTCTTT.

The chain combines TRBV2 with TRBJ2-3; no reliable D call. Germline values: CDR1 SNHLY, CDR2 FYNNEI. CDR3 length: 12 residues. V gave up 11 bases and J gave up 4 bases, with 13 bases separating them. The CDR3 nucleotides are TGTGCCGGCCGCGGTAGATCAGATACGCAGTATTTT. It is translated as CAGRGRSDTQYF.

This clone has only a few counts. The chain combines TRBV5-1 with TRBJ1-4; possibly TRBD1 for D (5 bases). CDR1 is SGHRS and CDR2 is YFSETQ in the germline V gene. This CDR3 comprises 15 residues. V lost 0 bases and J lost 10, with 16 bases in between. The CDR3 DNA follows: TGCGCCAGCAGCTTGGACGGGGGGACGGTTGGAAAACTGTTTTTT. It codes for CASSLDGGTVGKLFF. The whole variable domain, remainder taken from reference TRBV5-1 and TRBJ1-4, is KAGVTQTPRYLIKTRGQQVTLSCSPISGHRSVSWYQQTPGQGLQFLFEYFSETQRNKGNFPGRFSGRQFSNSRSEMNVSTLELGDSALYLCASSLDGGTVGKLFFGSGTQLSVL.

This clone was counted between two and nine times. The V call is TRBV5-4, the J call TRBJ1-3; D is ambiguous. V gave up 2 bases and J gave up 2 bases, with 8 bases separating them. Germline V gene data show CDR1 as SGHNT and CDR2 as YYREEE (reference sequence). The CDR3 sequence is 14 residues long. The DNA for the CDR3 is TGTGCCAGCAGCTTCGAGGTTACTGGAAACACCATATATTTT. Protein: CASSFEVTGNTIYF.

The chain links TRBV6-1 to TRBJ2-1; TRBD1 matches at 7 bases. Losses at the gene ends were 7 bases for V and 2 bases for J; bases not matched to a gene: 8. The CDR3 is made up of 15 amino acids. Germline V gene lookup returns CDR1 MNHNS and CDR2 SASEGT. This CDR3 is CASNPGTAAYNEQFF. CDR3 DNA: TGTGCCAGCAACCCCGGGACAGCGGCCTACAATGAGCAGTTCTTC.

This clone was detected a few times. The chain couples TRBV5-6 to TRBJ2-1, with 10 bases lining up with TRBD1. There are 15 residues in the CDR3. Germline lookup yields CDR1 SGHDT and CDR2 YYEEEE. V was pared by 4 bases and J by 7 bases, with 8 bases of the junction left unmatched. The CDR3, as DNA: TGTGCCAGCAGCCTGGACAGGGGGGCAAGTAATGAGCAGTTCTTC. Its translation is CASSLDRGASNEQFF.

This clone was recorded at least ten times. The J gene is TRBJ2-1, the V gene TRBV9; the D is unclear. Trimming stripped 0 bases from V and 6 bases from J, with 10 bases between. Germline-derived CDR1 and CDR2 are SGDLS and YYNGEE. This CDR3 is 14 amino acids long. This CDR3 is CASSVESYGNEQFF. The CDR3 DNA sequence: TGTGCCAGCAGCGTAGAAAGCTACGGCAATGAGCAGTTCTTC.

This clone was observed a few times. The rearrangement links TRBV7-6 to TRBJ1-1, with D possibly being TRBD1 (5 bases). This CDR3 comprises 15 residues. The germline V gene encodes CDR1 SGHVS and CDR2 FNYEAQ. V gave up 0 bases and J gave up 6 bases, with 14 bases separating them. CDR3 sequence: CASSLAGLSGAEAFF. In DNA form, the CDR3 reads TGTGCCAGCAGCTTAGCCGGTTTATCGGGGGCTGAAGCTTTCTTT.

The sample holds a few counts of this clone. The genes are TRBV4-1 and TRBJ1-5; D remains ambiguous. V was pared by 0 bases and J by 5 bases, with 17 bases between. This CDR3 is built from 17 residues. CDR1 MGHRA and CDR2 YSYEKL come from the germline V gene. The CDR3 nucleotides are TGCGCCAGCAGCCAAGATTTGAATAGAGGCGGCGATCAGCCCCAGCATTTT. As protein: CASSQDLNRGGDQPQHF.

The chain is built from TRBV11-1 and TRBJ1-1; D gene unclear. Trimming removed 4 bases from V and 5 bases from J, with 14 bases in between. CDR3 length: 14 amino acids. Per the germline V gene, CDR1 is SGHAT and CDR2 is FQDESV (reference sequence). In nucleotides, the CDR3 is TGTGCCAGCAGCTCGGACTCTACGAGGACTGAAGCTTTCTTT. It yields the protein CASSSDSTRTEAFF.

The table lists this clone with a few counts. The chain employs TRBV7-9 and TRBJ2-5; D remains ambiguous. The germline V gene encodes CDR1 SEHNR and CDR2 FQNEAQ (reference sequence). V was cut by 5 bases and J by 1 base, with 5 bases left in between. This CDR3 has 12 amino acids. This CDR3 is CASSPFQETQYF. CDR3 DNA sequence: TGTGCCAGCAGCCCCTTCCAAGAGACCCAGTACTTC.

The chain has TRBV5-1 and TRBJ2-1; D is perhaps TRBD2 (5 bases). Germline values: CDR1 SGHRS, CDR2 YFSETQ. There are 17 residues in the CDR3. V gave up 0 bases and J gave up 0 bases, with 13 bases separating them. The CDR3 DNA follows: TGCGCCAGCAGCTTGGCCGGATCGGGGAGCTCCTACAATGAGCAGTTCTTC. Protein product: CASSLAGSGSSYNEQFF. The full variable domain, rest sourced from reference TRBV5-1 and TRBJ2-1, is KAGVTQTPRYLIKTRGQQVTLSCSPISGHRSVSWYQQTPGQGLQFLFEYFSETQRNKGNFPGRFSGRQFSNSRSEMNVSTLELGDSALYLCASSLAGSGSSYNEQFFGPGTRLTVL.

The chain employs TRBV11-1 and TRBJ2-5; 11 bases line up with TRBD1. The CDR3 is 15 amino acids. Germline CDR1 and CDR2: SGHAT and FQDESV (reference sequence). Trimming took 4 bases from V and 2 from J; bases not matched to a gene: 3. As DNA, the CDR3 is TGTGCCAGCAGCTACCGGGACAGGGGGCAAGAGACCCAGTACTTC. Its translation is CASSYRDRGQETQYF. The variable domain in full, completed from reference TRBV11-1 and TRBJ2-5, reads EAEVAQSPRYKITEKSQAVAFWCDPISGHATLYWYRQILGQGPELLVQFQDESVVDDSQLPKDRFSAERLKGVDSTLKIQPAELGDSAMYLCASSYRDRGQETQYFGPGTRLLVL.

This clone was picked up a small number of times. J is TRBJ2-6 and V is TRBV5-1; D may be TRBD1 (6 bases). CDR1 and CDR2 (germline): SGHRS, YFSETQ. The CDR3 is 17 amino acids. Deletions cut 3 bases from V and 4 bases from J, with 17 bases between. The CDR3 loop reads CASSWGNRAPGANVLTF. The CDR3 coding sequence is TGCGCCAGCAGCTGGGGGAACAGGGCTCCAGGGGCCAACGTCCTGACTTTC.

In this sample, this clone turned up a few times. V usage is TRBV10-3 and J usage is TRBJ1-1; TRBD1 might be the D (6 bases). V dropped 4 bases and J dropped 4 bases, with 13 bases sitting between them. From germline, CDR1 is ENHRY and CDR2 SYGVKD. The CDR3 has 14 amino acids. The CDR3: CAISARGAGTEAFF. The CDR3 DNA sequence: TGTGCCATCAGTGCCCGGGGGGCGGGCACTGAAGCTTTCTTT.

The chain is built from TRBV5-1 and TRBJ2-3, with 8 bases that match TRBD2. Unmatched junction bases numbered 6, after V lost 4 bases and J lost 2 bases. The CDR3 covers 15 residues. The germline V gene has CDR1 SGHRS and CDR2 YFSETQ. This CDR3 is CASSELAGFTDTQYF. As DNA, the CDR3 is TGCGCCAGCAGCGAATTAGCGGGATTCACAGATACGCAGTATTTT. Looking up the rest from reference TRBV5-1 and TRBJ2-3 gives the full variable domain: KAGVTQTPRYLIKTRGQQVTLSCSPISGHRSVSWYQQTPGQGLQFLFEYFSETQRNKGNFPGRFSGRQFSNSRSEMNVSTLELGDSALYLCASSELAGFTDTQYFGPGTRLTVL.

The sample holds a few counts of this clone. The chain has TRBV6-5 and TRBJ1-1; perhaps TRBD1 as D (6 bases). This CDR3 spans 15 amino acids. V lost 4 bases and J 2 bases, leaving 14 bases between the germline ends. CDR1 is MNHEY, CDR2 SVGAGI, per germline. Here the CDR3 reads CASSLRQEINTEAFF. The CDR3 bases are TGTGCCAGCAGTTTACGACAGGAAATTAACACTGAAGCTTTCTTT.